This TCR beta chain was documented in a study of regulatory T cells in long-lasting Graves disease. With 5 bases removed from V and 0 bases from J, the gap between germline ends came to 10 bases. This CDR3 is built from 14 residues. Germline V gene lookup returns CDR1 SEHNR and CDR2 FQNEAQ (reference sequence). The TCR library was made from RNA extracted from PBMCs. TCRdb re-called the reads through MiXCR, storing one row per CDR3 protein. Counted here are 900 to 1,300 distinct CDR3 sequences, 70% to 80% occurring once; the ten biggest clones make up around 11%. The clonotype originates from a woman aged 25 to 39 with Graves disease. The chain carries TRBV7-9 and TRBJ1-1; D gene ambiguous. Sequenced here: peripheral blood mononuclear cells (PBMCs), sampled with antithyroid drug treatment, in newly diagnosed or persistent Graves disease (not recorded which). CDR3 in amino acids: CASSPGPMNTEAFF. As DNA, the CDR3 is TGTGCCAGCAGCCCCGGCCCGATGAACACTGAAGCTTTCTTT.